This T cell receptor beta chain originates from a study of shared clonotypes between healthy human individuals. On the study more broadly: The donors, two women and a few men, were aged 18 to 49. Study observations and caveats: Only a few donors were included, so the genetic and exposure-history diversity represented was limited.

V lost 5 bases to trimming and J lost 5 bases; unmatched junction nucleotides: 6. Germline assignment: CDR1 GTSNPN and CDR2 SVGIG (reference sequence). The CDR3 consists of 14 residues. Of note for this clone: Its antigen remains unknown.

Deep-level assay runs were performed. Here immunoSEQ multiplex PCR was the method, and the copy in TCRdb shows in-frame clones only, minus some. The profile shows millions of clones, approximately 92% of them singletons. Researchers partitioned CD4+ cells into CD45RA+ naive and CD45RA-negative memory subsets. The receptor's source is a man younger than 35 in good health. V and J are TRBV30 and TRBJ1-3; TRBD1 aligns across 10 bases. Sequencing was performed on naive CD4+ T cells sorted from blood. Subset denoted: CD45RA+ positively selected. The CDR3 nucleotides are TGTGCCTGGCAGACAGGGGGCATAAGAAACACCATATATTTT. Protein: CAWQTGGIRNTIYF.